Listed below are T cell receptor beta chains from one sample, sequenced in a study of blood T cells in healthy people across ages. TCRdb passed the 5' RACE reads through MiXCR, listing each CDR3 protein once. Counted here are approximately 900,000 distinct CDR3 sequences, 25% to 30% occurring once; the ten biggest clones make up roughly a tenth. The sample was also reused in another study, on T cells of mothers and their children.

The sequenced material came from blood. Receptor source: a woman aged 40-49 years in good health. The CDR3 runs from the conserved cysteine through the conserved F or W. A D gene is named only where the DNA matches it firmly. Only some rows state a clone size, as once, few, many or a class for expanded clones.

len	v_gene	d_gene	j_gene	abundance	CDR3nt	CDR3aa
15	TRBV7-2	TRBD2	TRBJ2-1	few	TGTGCCAGCAGCTTAGTCGGGACTACTTACAATGAGCAGTTCTTC	CASSLVGTTYNEQFF
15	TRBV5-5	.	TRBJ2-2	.	TGTGCCAGCAGCTTGTGGGCCACGAACACCGGGGAGCTGTTTTTT	CASSLWATNTGELFF
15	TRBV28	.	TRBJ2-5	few	TGTGCCAGCAGCTGGGTAGAGGGGGGTGGTGAGACCCAGTACTTC	CASSWVEGGGETQYF
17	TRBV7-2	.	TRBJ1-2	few	TGTGCCAGCAGCTTAGCGAGGCCTTGGCGACTAGAATCTGGCTACACCTTC	CASSLARPWRLESGYTF
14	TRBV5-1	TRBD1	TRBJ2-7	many	TGCGCCAGCAGCGGGACAGGCCTCGACTACGAGCAGTACTTC	CASSGTGLDYEQYF
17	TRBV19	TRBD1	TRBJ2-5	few	TGTGCCAGTAGTACCTCCCCCCGACAGGGCCCTCAAGAGACCCAGTACTTC	CASSTSPRQGPQETQYF
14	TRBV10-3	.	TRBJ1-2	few	TGTGCCATCAGTGATGTACAGGCCATCTACGGCTACACCTTC	CAISDVQAIYGYTF
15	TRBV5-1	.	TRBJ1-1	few	TGCGCCAGCACCTGGGCGGGACACCAGAACACTGAAGCTTTCTTT	CASTWAGHQNTEAFF
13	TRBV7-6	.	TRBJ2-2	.	TGTGCCGGCAGCCCGACAGTCACCGGGGAGCTGTTTTTT	CAGSPTVTGELFF
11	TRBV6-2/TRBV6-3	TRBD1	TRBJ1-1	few	TGTGCCAGCAGCACAGGGGCAGGAGCTTTCTTT	CASSTGAGAFF
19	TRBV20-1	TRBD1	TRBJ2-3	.	TGCAGTGCTATGGACCCCACTCAACCCGACAGGGGGAGCACAGGTACGCAGTATTTT	CSAMDPTQPDRGSTGTQYF
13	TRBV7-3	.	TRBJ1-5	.	TGTGCCAGCAGCTATAGGGAGGGTTGGCCCCAGCATTTT	CASSYREGWPQHF
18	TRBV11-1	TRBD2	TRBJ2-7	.	TGTGCCAGCAGCTTAAAGTCTAGCGGGGGGGCCGGGTACAATGAGCAGTACTTC	CASSLKSSGGAGYNEQYF
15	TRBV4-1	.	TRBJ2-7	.	TGCGCCAGCAGCCAAGATGATAGCGGCTCCTACGAGCAGTACTTC	CASSQDDSGSYEQYF
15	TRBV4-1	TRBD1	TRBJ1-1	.	TGCGCCAGCAGCCAAGATCAGGGGGCGGACACTGAAGCTTTCTTT	CASSQDQGADTEAFF
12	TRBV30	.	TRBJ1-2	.	TGTGCCTGGAGTGGTAACAACTATGGCTACACCTTC	CAWSGNNYGYTF
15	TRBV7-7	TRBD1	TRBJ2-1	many	TGTGCTAGCAGCCCGGACAGGGGGCTAGACAATGAGCAGTTCTTC	CASSPDRGLDNEQFF
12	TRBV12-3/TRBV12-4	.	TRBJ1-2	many	TGTGCCACTGCAGCCTCTAACTATGGCTACACCTTC	CATAASNYGYTF
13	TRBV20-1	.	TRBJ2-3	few	TGCAGTGCTAGGAGGGCTAGCACAGATACGCAGTATTTT	CSARRASTDTQYF
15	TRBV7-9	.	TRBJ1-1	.	TGTGCCAGCAGCTCCGTGGGGGGGCTGAGCACTGAAGCTTTCTTT	CASSSVGGLSTEAFF
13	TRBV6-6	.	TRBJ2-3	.	TGTGCCAGCAGTTGGACTTTGAGGGATACGCAGTATTTT	CASSWTLRDTQYF
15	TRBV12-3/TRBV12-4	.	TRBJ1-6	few	TGTGCCAGCAGTTTGTCAGGGGCTTATAATTCACCCCTCCACTTT	CASSLSGAYNSPLHF
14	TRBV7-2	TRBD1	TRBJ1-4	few	TGTGCCAGCAGCCGCGACAGGGGGACTGAAAAACTGTTTTTT	CASSRDRGTEKLFF
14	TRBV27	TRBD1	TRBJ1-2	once	TGTGCCAGCAGTTTGAACAGGGGGAACTATGGCTACACCTTC	CASSLNRGNYGYTF
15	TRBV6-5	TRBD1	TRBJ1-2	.	TGTGCCAGCAGTCTCCCGGGACAGGGGAAGTATGGCTACACCTTC	CASSLPGQGKYGYTF
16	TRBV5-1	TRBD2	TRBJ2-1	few	TGCGCCAGCAGCTTGGCCCCCGGGGGGTCCTACAATGAGCAGTTCTTC	CASSLAPGGSYNEQFF
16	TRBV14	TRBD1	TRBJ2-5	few	TGTGCCAGCAGCCAAGAAGTTCCCAGGGGGTATGAGACCCAGTACTTC	CASSQEVPRGYETQYF
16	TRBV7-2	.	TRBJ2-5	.	TGTGCCAGCAGCTTATTCTATGCGGGGCCACAAGAGACCCAGTACTTC	CASSLFYAGPQETQYF
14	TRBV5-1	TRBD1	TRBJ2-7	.	TGCGCCAGCAGCCTGACGGGACAGACCTACGAGCAGTACTTC	CASSLTGQTYEQYF
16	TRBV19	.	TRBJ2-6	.	TGTGCCAGTAGTCCGACGGGCCAATCTGGGGCCAACGTCCTGACTTTC	CASSPTGQSGANVLTF
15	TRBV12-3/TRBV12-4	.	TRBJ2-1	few	TGTACTCCCCCCGGCAATAGGTGGGTCTACAATGAGCAGTTCTTC	CTPPGNRWVYNEQFF
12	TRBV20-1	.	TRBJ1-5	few	TGCAGTGCTAGACAGGTAAATCAGCCCCAGCATTTT	CSARQVNQPQHF
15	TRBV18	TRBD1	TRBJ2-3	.	TGTGCCAGCTCACCCCCGAACAGGGGTGGAGATACGCAGTATTTT	CASSPPNRGGDTQYF